Listed here is a single T cell receptor (beta chain). Tagging with unique molecular identifiers was a feature of the TCR beta cDNA libraries. One entry per CDR3 protein, called by TCRdb with MiXCR from the PCR reads. The sample contains about 820,000 distinct CDR3 sequences, about 57% of which appear only once. The data are from a study of post-analysis software for immune sequencing data. This receptor was identified in a girl aged 10 to 17 with multiple sclerosis. Sample: blood.

The CDR3 DNA reads TGCAGCGTTGAATCGACAGGGGATCGGTTAGGGACCCAGTACTTC. Encoded protein: CSVESTGDRLGTQYF. The chain uses TRBV29-1 and TRBJ2-5, with 8 positions matching TRBD1. Germline lookup yields CDR1 SQVTM and CDR2 ANQGSEA. The junction had 12 bases not matched to a gene; V was cut back by 2 bases and J by 7 bases. The CDR3 spans 15 residues.